The TCR beta chain described here comes from a study of T-cell reconstitution after alpha-beta-depleted transplantation in children. CDR3 size: 16 residues. Looked up from germline, CDR1 is SEHNR and CDR2 is FQNEAQ (reference sequence). The V end was cut by 7 bases, the J end by 6 bases, with 21 bases between. Construction of the TCRbeta library involved unique molecular identifiers. MiXCR, applied by TCRdb to the PCR reads, yields one record per CDR3 protein. Of about 980,000 distinct CDR3 sequences in the sample, about 29% are singletons; the top ten hold roughly 27%. The sequence derives from a boy less than two years old who had a stem cell transplant for SCID, so the T cells may come from the graft donor. The sequencing here drew on PBMCs, mostly from graft donor cells, taken 360 days after TCRalphabeta/CD19-depleted stem cell transplant. V usage is TRBV7-9 and J usage is TRBJ2-2, with D perhaps matching TRBD1 or TRBD2 (5 bases each). CDR3 in DNA: TGTGCCAGCAAAAGTCGGGACCCTCCCAACCCCGGGGAGCTGTTTTTT. This gives the protein CASKSRDPPNPGELFF.